This TCR beta chain was retrieved from a study of cytomegalovirus exposure and HLA in healthy donors. Study-wide results and caveats: Sequencing artifact likely explains a cluster of highly shared sequence variants.

With respect to this clone: The target antigen is unknown. The germline gene is not matched at one end of the junction; a read error may be the cause.

This CDR3 contains 16 residues. The V gene's germline CDR1 is SGHRS and CDR2 YFSETQ. PCR primers comprised 60 Vbeta and 13 Jbeta primers. This table comes from immunoSEQ multiplex PCR, and its TCRdb copy is limited to in-frame clones, with some not included. The sample lists about 190,000 clones, about 81% seen once, with 2% to 2.5% in the top ten. The receptor comes from a woman under 40 in good health and CMV-seronegative. The sample comprised PBMCs. This chain uses TRBV5-1 with TRBJ2-1, with 10 positions matching TRBD2. The CDR3 is CASNLSSGRGYNEQFF. CDR3 DNA: TGCGCCAGCAACTTGTCTAGCGGGAGAGGATACAATGAGCAGTTCTTC.